Following are 30 T cell receptor beta chains from one sample sequenced in a study of regulatory T cells in long-lasting Graves disease. Through Arm-PCR of CDR3 regions and iRepertoire HTBI primers, TCR beta libraries were built. One entry per CDR3 protein results from TCRdb running MiXCR on the multiplex PCR reads. This sample has around 450,000 distinct CDR3 sequences; around a fifth occur once, and the top ten carry roughly 7%. Time point reported: persistent/refractory GD, antithyroid drugs over 5 years with positive TRAb. TCR sequences were obtained from RNA taken from PBMCs. Sequenced here: peripheral blood mononuclear cells (PBMCs), sampled when the disease was refractory, from a patient treated with antithyroid drugs. These receptors came from a female donor with Graves disease.

This clonotype was seen more than once but under ten times. This chain uses TRBV20-1 with TRBJ2-3, with a tentative D call TRBD2 (7 bases). From germline, CDR1 is DFQATT and CDR2 SNEGSKA (reference sequence). The CDR3 loop spans 15 amino acids. V lost 0 bases and J lost 5, with 15 bases in between. This CDR3 reads CSARDSGGGRDTQYF. In DNA, the CDR3 is TGCAGTGCTAGAGATAGTGGGGGGGGGCGAGATACGCAGTATTTT.

The sample holds many counts of this clonotype. The rearrangement links TRBV28 to TRBJ2-7, with D tentatively TRBD2 (5 bases). Germline CDR1 and CDR2: MDHEN and SYDVKM. The CDR3 has 14 residues. Trimming removed 8 bases from V and 3 bases from J, with 17 bases in between. The CDR3 nucleotides read TGTGCCAGCTCGCGAGGGCGGGCAAGCTACGAGCAGTACTTC. This sequence encodes CASSRGRASYEQYF.

This clonotype was counted at least ten times. The chain employs TRBV12-3 or TRBV12-4 and TRBJ1-2; 10 nucleotides line up with TRBD1. The CDR3 is 16 residues long. The V segment lost 3 bases and the J segment 2 bases; nucleotides outside the gene matches: 6. The CDR3 nucleotides are TGTGCCAGCAGTTTTCGGGACAGGGGAGTCAACTATGGCTACACCTTC. Protein product: CASSFRDRGVNYGYTF.

V and J are TRBV4-1 and TRBJ2-7, with 10 bases lining up with TRBD1. CDR1 MGHRA and CDR2 YSYEKL come from the germline V gene. This CDR3 spans 15 amino acids. With 3 bases clipped from V and 5 bases from J, the junction kept 7 bases outside the gene matches. Here the CDR3 DNA reads TGCGCCAGCAGCCACCCCGGACAGGGGGGTAACGAGCAGTACTTC. It specifies CASSHPGQGGNEQYF.

This clonotype was picked up a small number of times. This chain's CDR3 is CASSYYGTADSPLHF. The CDR3 DNA reads TGTGCCAGCAGTTACTATGGGACAGCAGATTCACCCCTCCACTTT. The gene calls are TRBV6-5 and TRBJ1-6; 7 nucleotides line up with TRBD1. V shed 1 base and J 8 bases; nucleotides not matched to a gene: 5. Germline assignment: CDR1 MNHEY and CDR2 SVGAGI. CDR3 length equals 15 residues.

V is TRBV7-9 and J is TRBJ2-2; D gene uncertain. Germline assignment: CDR1 SEHNR and CDR2 FQNEAQ (reference sequence). There are 15 residues in the CDR3. Between the trimmed V and J ends, which lost 3 bases and 4 bases, there was a span of 12 bases. The CDR3 sequence is CASSLVPVATGELFF. DNA of the CDR3: TGTGCCAGCAGCTTGGTGCCCGTGGCCACCGGGGAGCTGTTTTTT.

This clonotype was counted many times. V is TRBV28 and J is TRBJ2-7, with 12 bases matching TRBD2. CDR3 length: 17 amino acids. V was pared by 4 bases and J by 7 bases, with 14 bases of the junction left unmatched. Germline V gives CDR1 MDHEN, CDR2 SYDVKM. The CDR3 sequence is CASSSIRLAGAAREQYF. Written as DNA, the CDR3 is TGTGCCAGCAGTTCCATCCGACTAGCGGGGGCCGCTAGGGAGCAGTACTTC.

The chain joins TRBV9 to TRBJ1-2, with 8 bases matching TRBD1. CDR3 length: 16 residues. Germline loops: CDR1 SGDLS, CDR2 YYNGEE. V shed 0 bases, J shed 3 bases, and the junction held 7 bases outside the gene matches. DNA for the CDR3: TGTGCCAGCAGCGTAGATGCAGGGGGCCCTTACTATGGCTACACCTTC. It codes for CASSVDAGGPYYGYTF.

Only a few counts were recorded for this clonotype. A much larger clone differs by one base, so this may be a read error. The chain joins TRBV11-2 to TRBJ2-5; possibly TRBD1 or TRBD2 for D (6 bases each). The CDR3 has 15 amino acids. Germline V gene sequence: CDR1 SGHAT, CDR2 FQNNGV. The CDR3 bases are TGTGCCGGCAGCTTAGACCGGGGGCTGGGGGAGACCCAGTACTTC. This gives the protein CAGSLDRGLGETQYF. Filled out from reference TRBV11-2 and TRBJ2-5, the complete variable domain reads EAGVAQSPRYKIIEKRQSVAFWCNPISGHATLYWYQQILGQGPKLLIQFQNNGVVDDSQLPKDRFSAERLKGVDSTLKIQPAKLEDSAVYLCAGSLDRGLGETQYFGPGTRLLVL.

This clonotype has a handful of counts. The chain joins TRBV20-1 to TRBJ1-2; 9 bases are shared with TRBD1. The V gene's germline CDR1 is DFQATT and CDR2 SNEGSKA (reference sequence). V shed 6 bases and J 3 bases; nucleotides not matched to a gene: 8. The CDR3 runs to 14 residues. CDR3 protein: CSAVLRTGDYGYTF. The CDR3 DNA is TGCAGTGCCGTGCTGAGGACAGGGGACTATGGCTACACCTTC.

This clonotype appeared many times. The chain has TRBV20-1 and TRBJ2-7; 9 bases map to TRBD2. Germline V gene data show CDR1 as DFQATT and CDR2 as SNEGSKA (reference sequence). The CDR3 has 15 amino acids. Losses at the gene ends were 1 base for V and 6 bases for J; bases not matched to a gene: 10. The CDR3 spells CSARAVGREGPEQYF. CDR3 nucleotide sequence: TGCAGTGCTAGAGCCGTCGGGCGGGAGGGCCCCGAGCAGTACTTC.

This clonotype was recorded many times. This rearrangement joins TRBV6-5 to TRBJ2-7, with D possibly TRBD1 on 5 matching bases. The CDR3 has 13 residues. V lost 2 bases, J lost 3 bases, and 8 bases lay in between. Germline CDR1 and CDR2: MNHEY and SVGAGI. The CDR3 DNA reads TGTGCCAGCAGTTACCAAGACAGCTACGAGCAGTACTTC. This sequence encodes CASSYQDSYEQYF.

At least ten counts were recorded for this clonotype. The chain joins TRBV20-1 to TRBJ1-1, with D perhaps matching TRBD1 (5 bases). Trimming cost V 2 bases and J 4 bases, with 20 bases left between them. The germline V gene encodes CDR1 DFQATT and CDR2 SNEGSKA (reference sequence). The CDR3 runs 16 residues. The CDR3 is CSARYRGGNYGTEAFF. The DNA for the CDR3 is TGCAGTGCTAGATATCGGGGCGGGAATTATGGCACTGAAGCTTTCTTT.

The table lists this clonotype with many counts. This chain uses TRBV28 with TRBJ2-7; D not certain. Germline V gene data show CDR1 as MDHEN and CDR2 as SYDVKM. V lost 2 bases, J lost 5 bases, and 13 bases lay in between. The CDR3 sequence is 14 residues long. CDR3 nucleotide sequence: TGTGCCAGCAGTTTAAGGGCAGCGCTCCACGAGCAGTACTTC. Protein sequence: CASSLRAALHEQYF.

This clonotype was observed a handful of times. V usage is TRBV9 and J usage is TRBJ2-7, with 8 bases matching TRBD2. V shed 1 base and J 6 bases; nucleotides not matched to a gene: 3. Germline CDR1 SGDLS, CDR2 YYNGEE. The CDR3 consists of 13 residues. CDR3 sequence (DNA): TGTGCCAGCAGCGTATTTCGGGAGGGCGAGCAGTACTTC. Its translation: CASSVFREGEQYF. Full variable domain (remainder filled in from reference TRBV9 and TRBJ2-7): DSGVTQTPKHLITATGQRVTLRCSPRSGDLSVYWYQQSLDQGLQFLIQYYNGEERAKGNILERFSAQQFPDLHSELNLSSLELGDSALYFCASSVFREGEQYFGPGTRLTVT.

In regard to this clonotype: This may stem from a read error, because a much larger clone lies one nucleotide away. The J gene is TRBJ2-7, the V gene TRBV7-8; D is ambiguous. Germline lookup yields CDR1 SGHVS and CDR2 FQNEAQ. CDR3 length: 14 amino acids. V was cut by 2 bases and J by 0 bases, with 8 bases left in between. In DNA form, the CDR3 reads TGTGCCAGCAGCTTAAGGTCCGTCTCCTACGAGCAGTACTTC. Translated: CASSLRSVSYEQYF. The entire variable domain, with the rest obtained from reference TRBV7-8 and TRBJ2-7, is as follows: GAGVSQSPRYKVAKRGQDVALRCDPISGHVSLFWYQQALGQGPEFLTYFQNEAQLDKSGLPSDRFFAERPEGSVSTLKIQRTQQEDSAVYLCASSLRSVSYEQYFGPGTRLTVT.

V gene TRBV7-9 combines with J gene TRBJ1-4; D unresolved. This CDR3 has 12 residues. Germline CDR1 SEHNR, CDR2 FQNEAQ (reference sequence). V dropped 2 bases and J dropped 11 bases, with 9 bases sitting between them. CDR3: CASSLSTRKLFF. CDR3 DNA sequence: TGTGCCAGCAGCTTATCGACGAGGAAACTGTTTTTT.

This clonotype was seen many times. The chain couples TRBV6-2 or TRBV6-3 to TRBJ1-2; 8 bases match TRBD1. The J segment lost 5 bases and the V segment lost 2 bases, leaving 1 base of the junction unmatched. Germline V gene sequence: CDR1 MNHEY, CDR2 SVGEGT. The CDR3 is made up of 13 amino acids. Written as DNA, the CDR3 is TGTGCCAGCAGTTACGACAGGGGTTATGGCTACACCTTC. As protein: CASSYDRGYGYTF.

This clonotype was picked up a small number of times. This chain joins TRBV27 and TRBJ1-1, with D hard to call. From germline, CDR1 is MNHEY and CDR2 SMNVEV (reference sequence). V gave up 2 bases and J gave up 5 bases, with 12 bases separating them. This CDR3 region has 14 residues. The CDR3 DNA reads TGTGCCAGCAGTTTACTCTTGGGAGGGACTGAAGCTTTCTTT. Translation: CASSLLLGGTEAFF.

This chain's CDR3 is CASTLSGSGGANVLTF. CDR3 bases: TGCGCCAGCACTCTGTCAGGTTCCGGTGGGGCCAACGTCCTGACTTTC. The chain couples TRBV5-1 to TRBJ2-6; D is uncertain. The germline V gene encodes CDR1 SGHRS and CDR2 YFSETQ. Trimming pared 6 bases from V and 3 bases from J, leaving 16 bases between. The CDR3 runs to 16 residues.

The gene calls are TRBV7-2 and TRBJ1-1, with D perhaps TRBD1 (6 bases). Per germline, CDR1 SGHTA and CDR2 FQGNSA. Deletions cut 8 bases from V and 1 base from J, with 14 bases between. The CDR3 runs 14 residues. The CDR3, as DNA: TGTGCCAGCGCTCCAGGGGAAGCGAACACTGAAGCTTTCTTT. Its protein product is CASAPGEANTEAFF. Filled out from reference TRBV7-2 and TRBJ1-1, the complete variable domain reads GAGVSQSPSNKVTEKGKDVELRCDPISGHTALYWYRQSLGQGLEFLIYFQGNSAPDKSGLPSDRFSAERTGGSVSTLTIQRTQQEDSAVYLCASAPGEANTEAFFGQGTRLTVV.

In its sample, this clonotype was seen many times. The junction differs from germline at one of its ends, possibly a read error. The CDR3 bases are TGTGCCAGCAGTCTATGGGGGCGCCAGCCCCAGCATTTT. Protein product: CASSLWGRQPQHF. The chain employs TRBV28 and TRBJ1-5, with D perhaps matching TRBD1 (6 bases). Germline loops: CDR1 MDHEN, CDR2 SYDVKM. CDR3 length: 13 residues.

This clonotype showed up many times. The chain uses TRBV12-3 or TRBV12-4 and TRBJ1-1; D is possibly TRBD1 (6 bases). Trimming pared 2 bases from V and 7 bases from J, leaving 11 bases between. CDR3 length: 13 amino acids. CDR3 DNA sequence: TGTGCCAGCAGTTTATTGGGGGCAAGTGAAGCTTTCTTT. Its protein is CASSLLGASEAFF.

In this sample, this clonotype turned up many times. This chain links TRBV28 with TRBJ1-5; weak D call: TRBD1 (5 bases). Trimming shortened V by 6 bases and J by 2 bases, and 8 bases separated the two germline ends. The CDR3 consists of 13 residues. CDR1 MDHEN and CDR2 SYDVKM come from the germline V gene. The CDR3 region has the DNA TGTGCCAGCAGGGGAGGGGGCAATCAGCCCCAGCATTTT. It specifies CASRGGGNQPQHF.

V gene TRBV27 combines with J gene TRBJ2-2, with 11 bases lining up with TRBD2. V lost 6 bases and J lost 7; bases outside the gene matches: 10. CDR3 length equals 16 residues. Germline V gene data show CDR1 as MNHEY and CDR2 as SMNVEV (reference sequence). The CDR3, as DNA: TGTGCCAGCAGCCCACTAGCGGGGGTTAGTCACGGGGAGCTGTTTTTT. As protein: CASSPLAGVSHGELFF.

This clonotype was seen only a few times. The chain carries TRBV27 and TRBJ2-7; TRBD1 matches 9 bases. The CDR3 length is 15 residues. The germline gives CDR1 MNHEY, CDR2 SMNVEV (reference sequence). V shed 6 bases, J shed 4 bases, and the junction held 10 bases outside the gene matches. CDR3 DNA sequence: TGTGCCAGCAGACGACCGGGACAGGGTTCTTACGAGCAGTACTTC. Protein sequence: CASRRPGQGSYEQYF.

This clonotype occurred a few times. The J gene is TRBJ2-5, the V gene TRBV3-1, with a possible D match to TRBD2 (6 bases). Germline V lookup: CDR1 LGHDT, CDR2 YNNKEL (reference sequence). Trimming took 4 bases from V and 0 from J, leaving 9 bases between them. This CDR3 has 14 residues. The CDR3 DNA follows: TGTGCCAGCAGCCCGGACTACCACCAAGAGACCCAGTACTTC. This codes for CASSPDYHQETQYF.

This clonotype turned up a few times. One end of the junction is discordant with germline, which a read error may explain. The V and J genes are TRBV20-1 and TRBJ1-1, with D hard to call. Germline V CDR1 and CDR2: DFQATT, SNEGSKA (reference sequence). The CDR3 consists of 13 residues. For the CDR3, the DNA is TGCAGTGCCAGAGGAGGTGTGAACACTGAAGCTTTCTTT. This translates into CSARGGVNTEAFF.

The rearrangement links TRBV7-8 to TRBJ2-2, with D possibly called TRBD1 or TRBD2 (6 bases each). CDR3 length: 16 amino acids. Trimming removed 1 base from V and 7 bases from J, with 16 bases in between. CDR1 and CDR2 (germline): SGHVS, FQNEAQ. CDR3 sequence: CASSLVWGAIYGELFF. CDR3 in DNA: TGTGCCAGCAGCTTAGTATGGGGGGCAATATACGGGGAGCTGTTTTTT.

This clonotype appeared a few times. CDR3 region: CASSRRGGNTGELFF. The CDR3 nucleotides are TGCGCCAGCAGCCGGAGAGGGGGTAACACCGGGGAGCTGTTTTTT. The chain combines TRBV4-1 with TRBJ2-2, with a possible D match to TRBD1 (6 bases). Trimming took 4 bases from V and 2 from J, leaving 11 bases between them. Looked up from germline, CDR1 is MGHRA and CDR2 is YSYEKL. The CDR3 totals 15 residues.